The following is a T cell receptor beta chain sequence with its context. This record comes from a study of early T cells in non-severe SARS-CoV-2 infection. From the 5' RACE reads, TCRdb called clonotypes with MiXCR, one entry per CDR3 protein. The sample holds 20,000 to 30,000 distinct CDR3 sequences, about 4.7% seen once. The CDR3 sequence is 14 residues long. The germline V gene encodes CDR1 SNHLY and CDR2 FYNNEI. The V gene lost 5 bases and the J gene lost 3 bases, with 14 bases spanning the gap. The clonotype originates from an adult who was a healthcare worker with PCR-confirmed SARS-CoV-2 infection or an uninfected control (not recorded which). Sample: whole blood. V usage is TRBV2 and J usage is TRBJ2-7; perhaps TRBD1 as D (6 bases). Here the CDR3 DNA reads TGTGCCAGCAGTCCAAACAGGGAACTCTACGAGCAGTACTTC. Amino acid sequence: CASSPNRELYEQYF.